Listed below are T cell receptor beta chains from one sample, sequenced in a study of cytomegalovirus exposure and HLA in healthy donors. Profiled with immunoSEQ multiplex PCR; TCRdb holds only in-frame clones, not every one. Of 100,000 to 130,000 clones listed, approximately 96% are singletons. Sample: PBMCs. The source of these receptors is a young woman in good health and CMV-seronegative. CDR3s include the opening cysteine and the closing phenylalanine or tryptophan. The D gene is left open where the match is weak. The listing skips clone size in some rows; elsewhere it reads once, few, many or a size class.

abundance | j_gene | v_gene | d_gene | CDR3nt | CDR3aa
NA | TRBJ2-6 | TRBV27 | TRBD1 | TGTGCCAGCAGTTTATCGGGACAGACCTCTGGGGCCAACGTCCTGACTTTC | CASSLSGQTSGANVLTF
NA | TRBJ2-3 | TRBV7-9 | NA | TGTGCCAGCAGCTTGGAGGGCAGCACAGATACGCAGTATTTT | CASSLEGSTDTQYF
NA | TRBJ2-3 | TRBV4-3 | NA | TGCGCCAGCAGCCCGGAGGGTTTCCAGCAGTATTTT | CASSPEGFQQYF
NA | TRBJ2-7 | TRBV23-1 | NA | TGCGCCAGCAGTCAATCGAGGGCGGGACAGCCTTTCTACGAGCAGTACTTC | CASSQSRAGQPFYEQYF
once | TRBJ2-5 | TRBV4-1 | TRBD2 | TGCGCCAGCAGCCAAGATTACCTAGCGGGGGGAGAGACCCAGTACTTC | CASSQDYLAGGETQYF
NA | TRBJ2-3 | TRBV7-9 | NA | TGTGCCAGCAGCTTAGTCCCGACAGCAAACACAGATACGCAGTATTTT | CASSLVPTANTDTQYF
NA | TRBJ1-2 | TRBV10-2 | TRBD1 | TGCGCCAGCAGACGGACAGGCCGACGAGGCTACACCTTC | CASRRTGRRGYTF
NA | TRBJ2-7 | TRBV7-4 | NA | TGTGCCAGCAGCTTAGCCCGGACAGTTGAGTACGAGCAGTACTTC | CASSLARTVEYEQYF
NA | TRBJ1-6 | TRBV5-1 | NA | TGCGCCAGCAGCCCACTCAGGGGTGGGCTATCCAATTCACCCCTCCACTTT | CASSPLRGGLSNSPLHF
NA | TRBJ2-5 | TRBV28 | TRBD1 | TGTGCCAGCGGGAACACAGGGGGCGCGTTTCAAGAGACCCAGTACTTC | CASGNTGGAFQETQYF
NA | TRBJ2-7 | TRBV14 | NA | TGTGCCAGCAGCCAAGAATCCCAGGGCTACGAGCAGTACTTC | CASSQESQGYEQYF
NA | TRBJ1-5 | TRBV6-6 | NA | TGTGCCAGCAGAAAGACAGATAGCAATCAGCCCCAGCATTTT | CASRKTDSNQPQHF
NA | TRBJ2-7 | TRBV29-1 | NA | TGCAGCGGTCGCTTAGCTCCGTCTTCCGAGCAGTACTTC | CSGRLAPSSEQYF
NA | TRBJ2-3 | TRBV14 | NA | TGTGCCAGCAGCCATCACCTCGGGGCCGCGGGGTCCTCCACAGATACGCAGTATTTT | CASSHHLGAAGSSTDTQYF
NA | TRBJ1-5 | TRBV28 | NA | TGTGCCAGCAGTTTACCCGGGACAACCATCGGGCAGCCCCAGCATTTT | CASSLPGTTIGQPQHF
NA | TRBJ1-1 | TRBV5-4 | NA | TGTGCCAGCAGTACGGGGGGGCTCGGTGAAGCTTTCTTT | CASSTGGLGEAFF
NA | TRBJ1-4 | TRBV10-2 | NA | TGCGCCAGCAGCCGGGGGGAGGGGACTAATGAAAAACTGTTTTTT | CASSRGEGTNEKLFF
once | TRBJ1-1 | TRBV28 | NA | TGTGCCAGCAGTCCCACGACAGACACTGAAGCTTTCTTT | CASSPTTDTEAFF
NA | TRBJ1-5 | TRBV6-6 | TRBD1 | TGTGCCAGCAGTCTGGAAGGGGGCTTTCAGCCCCAGCATTTT | CASSLEGGFQPQHF
NA | TRBJ2-7 | TRBV19 | TRBD1 | TGTGCCAGTAGTATGGGACAGAAGACCTACGAGCAGTACTTC | CASSMGQKTYEQYF
once | TRBJ2-3 | TRBV5-6 | TRBD1 | TGTGCCAGCAGCTTGGTGGACAGGGACACAGATACGCAGTATTTT | CASSLVDRDTDTQYF
NA | TRBJ2-7 | TRBV27 | NA | TGTGCCAGCAGTTTGACGGGTAGCTCCTACGAGCAGTACTTC | CASSLTGSSYEQYF
NA | TRBJ1-4 | TRBV19 | NA | TGTGCCAGTAGTACTGGGTCCGTGGAGGAGGAAAAACTGTTTTTT | CASSTGSVEEEKLFF
NA | TRBJ1-2 | TRBV6-1 | NA | TGTGCCAGCAGCCCAACAACAGGGATTGTATATGGCTACACCTTC | CASSPTTGIVYGYTF
NA | TRBJ2-2 | TRBV4-3 | TRBD2 | TGCGCCAGCAGCCAAGACCCCGGGACTAGGGGAACCGGGGAGCTGTTTTTT | CASSQDPGTRGTGELFF
NA | TRBJ2-7 | TRBV7-6 | NA | TGTGCCAGCAGCTTATCGGCAGGGAACTCCTACGAGCAGTACTTC | CASSLSAGNSYEQYF
once | TRBJ2-1 | TRBV4-2 | TRBD2 | TGTGCCAGCAGCCGGCAAGATTCGACTAGCGGGGGGGCGAATGAGCAGTTCTTC | CASSRQDSTSGGANEQFF
NA | TRBJ2-1 | TRBV11-1 | TRBD2 | TGTGCCAGCAGCTTTGGAGCGGGGGGCACCTACAATGAGCAGTTCTTC | CASSFGAGGTYNEQFF